Listed below are T cell receptor beta chains from one sample, sequenced in a study of T-cell reconstitution after alpha-beta-depleted transplantation in children. Using its own MiXCR run on the PCR reads, TCRdb lists one record per CDR3 protein. The data hold hundreds of thousands of distinct CDR3 sequences, with 16% observed a single time. The sequencing used PBMCs from the stem cell graft donor, collected from the stem cell graft. The receptors shown here come from a human donor who donated a stem cell graft to a child with acute myeloid leukemia. Each CDR3 is given with its conserved first and last residue. D genes are given only for firm matches. Size values are once, few and many counts, or a class for expanded clones, and some rows have none.

v_call: TRBV7-2; d_call: TRBD2; j_call: TRBJ2-3; clone_size: .; cdr3_aa: CASSFRLAGGAQDTQYF; cdr3_nt: TGTGCCAGCAGCTTCCGACTAGCGGGGGGCGCCCAGGATACGCAGTATTTT
v_call: TRBV2; d_call: .; j_call: TRBJ2-1; clone_size: once; cdr3_aa: CASSEGEVEQFF; cdr3_nt: TGTGCCAGCAGTGAAGGAGAGGTCGAGCAGTTCTTC
v_call: TRBV13; d_call: .; j_call: TRBJ2-2; clone_size: many; cdr3_aa: CASSTRTGELFF; cdr3_nt: TGTGCCAGCAGCACTCGTACCGGGGAGCTGTTTTTT
v_call: TRBV27; d_call: TRBD1; j_call: TRBJ2-1; clone_size: .; cdr3_aa: CASSLDRVRYNEQFF; cdr3_nt: TGTGCCAGCAGTTTGGACAGGGTGCGGTACAATGAGCAGTTCTTC
v_call: TRBV4-2; d_call: .; j_call: TRBJ2-7; clone_size: .; cdr3_aa: CASSQGPEVREQYF; cdr3_nt: TGTGCCAGCAGCCAAGGTCCCGAAGTAAGGGAGCAGTACTTC
v_call: TRBV7-9; d_call: .; j_call: TRBJ1-1; clone_size: few; cdr3_aa: CASSFWGKDPEAFF; cdr3_nt: TGTGCCAGCAGCTTTTGGGGCAAAGATCCTGAAGCTTTCTTT
v_call: TRBV24-1; d_call: TRBD1; j_call: TRBJ2-6; clone_size: few; cdr3_aa: CATSDPGTGSPISGANVLTF; cdr3_nt: TGTGCCACCAGTGACCCCGGGACAGGGTCCCCCATCTCTGGGGCCAACGTCCTGACTTTC
v_call: TRBV7-2; d_call: TRBD1; j_call: TRBJ2-7; clone_size: .; cdr3_aa: CASSSRDRVIHEQYF; cdr3_nt: TGTGCCAGCAGCTCGCGGGACAGGGTGATCCACGAGCAGTACTTC
v_call: TRBV9; d_call: .; j_call: TRBJ2-1; clone_size: few; cdr3_aa: CASSEDRVLLYNEQFF; cdr3_nt: TGTGCCAGCAGCGAGGACAGAGTCCTATTATACAATGAGCAGTTCTTC
v_call: TRBV6-4; d_call: .; j_call: TRBJ2-5; clone_size: many; cdr3_aa: CASSEVRGETQYF; cdr3_nt: TGTGCCAGCAGTGAAGTCAGGGGAGAGACCCAGTACTTC
v_call: TRBV20-1; d_call: TRBD1; j_call: TRBJ2-7; clone_size: many; cdr3_aa: CSAGPGQGLREQYF; cdr3_nt: TGCAGTGCCGGTCCGGGACAGGGATTGCGGGAGCAGTACTTC
v_call: TRBV12-3/TRBV12-4; d_call: .; j_call: TRBJ2-1; clone_size: many; cdr3_aa: CASSGYNEQFF; cdr3_nt: TGTGCCAGCAGTGGCTACAATGAGCAGTTCTTC
v_call: TRBV7-3; d_call: .; j_call: TRBJ2-7; clone_size: few; cdr3_aa: CASSFAQGSYEQYF; cdr3_nt: TGTGCCAGCAGCTTCGCTCAGGGTTCTTACGAGCAGTACTTC
v_call: TRBV7-8; d_call: .; j_call: TRBJ1-3; clone_size: .; cdr3_aa: CASSWAPEEGTIYF; cdr3_nt: TGTGCCAGCAGCTGGGCGCCTGAGGAGGGTACCATATATTTT
v_call: TRBV20-1; d_call: TRBD2; j_call: TRBJ2-5; clone_size: many; cdr3_aa: CSASGGAMRETQYF; cdr3_nt: TGCAGTGCTAGCGGGGGGGCCATGAGGGAGACCCAGTACTTC
v_call: TRBV12-3/TRBV12-4; d_call: TRBD1; j_call: TRBJ2-5; clone_size: many; cdr3_aa: CASSLETGLGETQYF; cdr3_nt: TGTGCCAGCAGTTTAGAGACAGGGCTCGGGGAGACCCAGTACTTC
v_call: TRBV20-1; d_call: TRBD1; j_call: TRBJ2-5; clone_size: many; cdr3_aa: CSATNRGRETQYF; cdr3_nt: TGCAGTGCTACGAACAGGGGCCGGGAGACCCAGTACTTC
v_call: TRBV5-1; d_call: .; j_call: TRBJ2-2; clone_size: .; cdr3_aa: CASSDPQAATGELFF; cdr3_nt: TGCGCCAGCAGCGACCCCCAAGCGGCCACCGGGGAGCTGTTTTTT
v_call: TRBV5-1; d_call: .; j_call: TRBJ2-1; clone_size: many; cdr3_aa: CASSLPTGNSYNEQFF; cdr3_nt: TGCGCCAGCAGCCTCCCGACAGGAAACTCCTACAATGAGCAGTTCTTC
v_call: TRBV4-3; d_call: TRBD2; j_call: TRBJ2-7; clone_size: once; cdr3_aa: CASSHGLAGDYEQYF; cdr3_nt: TGCGCCAGCAGCCACGGACTAGCGGGGGACTACGAGCAGTACTTC
v_call: TRBV12-3/TRBV12-4; d_call: .; j_call: TRBJ2-5; clone_size: .; cdr3_aa: CASSLERGETLYF; cdr3_nt: TGTGCCAGCAGTTTGGAGAGGGGAGAGACCCTGTACTTC
v_call: TRBV12-3/TRBV12-4; d_call: TRBD1; j_call: TRBJ1-4; clone_size: many; cdr3_aa: CASSSTGVNEKLFF; cdr3_nt: TGTGCCAGCAGTTCGACAGGGGTTAATGAAAAACTGTTTTTT
v_call: TRBV7-2; d_call: .; j_call: TRBJ2-2; clone_size: few; cdr3_aa: CASSPGLGFITGELFF; cdr3_nt: TGTGCCAGCAGCCCGGGACTGGGATTCATTACGGGGGAGCTGTTTTTT
v_call: TRBV27; d_call: .; j_call: TRBJ1-3; clone_size: .; cdr3_aa: CASRSLRGETLGNTIYF; cdr3_nt: TGTGCCAGCAGGTCCCTAAGGGGGGAGACTCTTGGAAACACCATATATTTT
v_call: TRBV7-9; d_call: .; j_call: TRBJ2-5; clone_size: .; cdr3_aa: CASSYGLAYQETQYF; cdr3_nt: TGTGCCAGCAGCTACGGACTTGCTTACCAAGAGACCCAGTACTTC
v_call: TRBV29-1; d_call: .; j_call: TRBJ2-3; clone_size: many; cdr3_aa: CSVRPHDTDTQYF; cdr3_nt: TGCAGCGTTCGCCCCCACGACACAGATACGCAGTATTTT
v_call: TRBV20-1; d_call: TRBD2; j_call: TRBJ2-1; clone_size: few; cdr3_aa: CSAREGLAIWNEQFF; cdr3_nt: TGCAGTGCTAGAGAGGGACTAGCAATTTGGAATGAGCAGTTCTTC
v_call: TRBV7-9; d_call: .; j_call: TRBJ1-6; clone_size: .; cdr3_aa: CASSPIGSSYNSPLHF; cdr3_nt: TGTGCCAGCAGCCCAATTGGGAGCTCCTATAATTCACCCCTCCACTTT
v_call: TRBV20-1; d_call: .; j_call: TRBJ2-7; clone_size: many; cdr3_aa: CSARDLQGGYEQYF; cdr3_nt: TGCAGTGCTAGAGATCTACAAGGTGGCTACGAGCAGTACTTC
v_call: TRBV29-1; d_call: TRBD1; j_call: TRBJ2-6; clone_size: many; cdr3_aa: CSVEDDRDRKSSGANVLTF; cdr3_nt: TGCAGCGTTGAAGATGACCGGGACAGGAAAAGCTCTGGGGCCAACGTCCTGACTTTC
v_call: TRBV24-1; d_call: .; j_call: TRBJ1-5; clone_size: many; cdr3_aa: CATSSGGSQPQHF; cdr3_nt: TGTGCCACCAGTTCCGGGGGCAGTCAGCCCCAGCATTTT
v_call: TRBV20-1; d_call: TRBD1; j_call: TRBJ1-1; clone_size: few; cdr3_aa: CSVITGGRQAFF; cdr3_nt: TGCAGTGTTATAACAGGGGGGAGACAAGCTTTCTTT
v_call: TRBV6-5; d_call: .; j_call: TRBJ1-6; clone_size: many; cdr3_aa: CASSYSSRAPLHF; cdr3_nt: TGTGCCAGCAGTTACAGTAGTAGAGCACCCCTCCACTTT
v_call: TRBV20-1; d_call: .; j_call: TRBJ1-5; clone_size: many; cdr3_aa: CSARAGTANQPQHF; cdr3_nt: TGCAGTGCTAGAGCAGGGACGGCCAATCAGCCCCAGCATTTT
v_call: TRBV2; d_call: .; j_call: TRBJ1-2; clone_size: .; cdr3_aa: CASIAGLDGYTF; cdr3_nt: TGTGCCAGCATAGCAGGGTTAGATGGCTACACCTTC
v_call: TRBV15; d_call: .; j_call: TRBJ2-2; clone_size: .; cdr3_aa: CATSRDGRRYLGELFF; cdr3_nt: TGTGCCACCAGCAGAGATGGTAGGAGATACCTCGGGGAGCTGTTTTTT
v_call: TRBV15; d_call: .; j_call: TRBJ2-2; clone_size: .; cdr3_aa: CATSREAANTGELFF; cdr3_nt: TGTGCCACCAGCAGAGAAGCCGCGAACACCGGGGAGCTGTTTTTT
v_call: TRBV10-3; d_call: .; j_call: TRBJ2-4; clone_size: many; cdr3_aa: CAISDPSGGQNIQYF; cdr3_nt: TGTGCCATCAGTGACCCGTCGGGCGGGCAAAACATTCAGTACTTC
v_call: TRBV12-3/TRBV12-4; d_call: .; j_call: TRBJ2-2; clone_size: .; cdr3_aa: CASSLIPGIETGELFF; cdr3_nt: TGTGCCAGCAGTTTGATCCCAGGGATAGAAACCGGGGAGCTGTTTTTT
v_call: TRBV20-1; d_call: .; j_call: TRBJ1-1; clone_size: many; cdr3_aa: CSATDMNTEAFF; cdr3_nt: TGCAGTGCTACAGATATGAACACTGAAGCTTTCTTT
v_call: TRBV7-2; d_call: .; j_call: TRBJ2-1; clone_size: .; cdr3_aa: CASSRGGRKYNEQFF; cdr3_nt: TGTGCCAGCAGCAGGGGAGGACGGAAGTACAATGAGCAGTTCTTC
v_call: TRBV20-1; d_call: .; j_call: TRBJ1-2; clone_size: many; cdr3_aa: CSARDSNEGYTF; cdr3_nt: TGCAGTGCTAGAGATAGCAACGAGGGCTACACCTTC
v_call: TRBV7-2; d_call: TRBD2; j_call: TRBJ2-5; clone_size: many; cdr3_aa: CASSLGLAGGKTQYF; cdr3_nt: TGTGCCAGCAGCTTGGGACTAGCGGGGGGAAAGACCCAGTACTTC
v_call: TRBV9; d_call: TRBD2; j_call: TRBJ2-3; clone_size: many; cdr3_aa: CASSPSGGRFTDTQYF; cdr3_nt: TGTGCCAGCAGTCCTAGCGGGGGGCGGTTCACAGATACGCAGTATTTT
v_call: TRBV5-5; d_call: .; j_call: TRBJ1-1; clone_size: many; cdr3_aa: CASSLDGADTEAFF; cdr3_nt: TGTGCCAGCAGCTTGGACGGGGCTGACACTGAAGCTTTCTTT
v_call: TRBV12-5; d_call: .; j_call: TRBJ2-3; clone_size: many; cdr3_aa: CASAGDTQYF; cdr3_nt: TGTGCTAGTGCGGGAGATACGCAGTATTTT
v_call: TRBV5-1; d_call: .; j_call: TRBJ2-1; clone_size: many; cdr3_aa: CASSLSDSNEQFF; cdr3_nt: TGCGCCAGCAGCTTATCGGACAGCAATGAGCAGTTCTTC
v_call: TRBV10-3; d_call: .; j_call: TRBJ2-1; clone_size: many; cdr3_aa: CAISTGEGNEQFF; cdr3_nt: TGTGCCATCAGTACAGGGGAGGGCAATGAGCAGTTCTTC
v_call: TRBV11-2; d_call: .; j_call: TRBJ1-1; clone_size: few; cdr3_aa: CASSLWGSTDTEAFF; cdr3_nt: TGTGCCAGCAGCTTATGGGGCAGTACCGACACTGAAGCTTTCTTT
v_call: TRBV7-2; d_call: .; j_call: TRBJ2-3; clone_size: many; cdr3_aa: CASSFEAQYF; cdr3_nt: TGTGCCAGCAGCTTCGAAGCGCAGTATTTT
v_call: TRBV15; d_call: .; j_call: TRBJ2-5; clone_size: .; cdr3_aa: CATSRDRGILETQYF; cdr3_nt: TGTGCCACCAGCAGAGATCGGGGCATTTTGGAGACCCAGTACTTC
v_call: TRBV5-1; d_call: .; j_call: TRBJ1-6; clone_size: many; cdr3_aa: CASSAGDNNSPLHF; cdr3_nt: TGCGCCAGCAGCGCGGGGGATAATAATTCACCCCTCCACTTT
v_call: TRBV5-1; d_call: TRBD1; j_call: TRBJ2-7; clone_size: .; cdr3_aa: CASSLASGTETYEQYF; cdr3_nt: TGCGCCAGCAGCTTGGCCTCGGGGACAGAAACCTACGAGCAGTACTTC
v_call: TRBV5-6; d_call: TRBD1; j_call: TRBJ2-1; clone_size: many; cdr3_aa: CASSLEQGVLHSYNEQFF; cdr3_nt: TGTGCCAGCAGCTTGGAACAGGGGGTGTTACACTCCTACAATGAGCAGTTCTTC
v_call: TRBV13; d_call: .; j_call: TRBJ2-1; clone_size: few; cdr3_aa: CASSSLAKTLRNEQFF; cdr3_nt: TGTGCCAGCAGCTCCCTAGCGAAGACCCTACGGAATGAGCAGTTCTTC
v_call: TRBV20-1; d_call: TRBD2; j_call: TRBJ2-7; clone_size: many; cdr3_aa: CSARGRAGGPYEQYF; cdr3_nt: TGCAGTGCTAGAGGACGAGCGGGGGGCCCCTACGAGCAGTACTTC
v_call: TRBV7-9; d_call: .; j_call: TRBJ1-1; clone_size: .; cdr3_aa: CASTMTANTEAFF; cdr3_nt: TGTGCCAGCACCATGACAGCGAACACTGAAGCTTTCTTT